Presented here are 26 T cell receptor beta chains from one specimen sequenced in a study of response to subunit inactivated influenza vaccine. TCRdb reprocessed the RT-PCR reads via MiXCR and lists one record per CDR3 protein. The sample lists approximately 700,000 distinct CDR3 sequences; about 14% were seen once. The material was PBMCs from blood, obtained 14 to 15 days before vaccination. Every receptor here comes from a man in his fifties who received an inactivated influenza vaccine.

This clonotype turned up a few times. The CDR3 loop is CASSLSQATYEQYF. The CDR3 bases are TGTGCCAGCAGCTTGAGCCAGGCCACCTACGAGCAGTACTTC. This chain uses TRBV5-6 with TRBJ2-7; D is unclear. Germline CDR1 and CDR2: SGHDT and YYEEEE. Trimming removed 1 base from V and 2 bases from J, with 10 bases in between. The CDR3 has 14 amino acids.

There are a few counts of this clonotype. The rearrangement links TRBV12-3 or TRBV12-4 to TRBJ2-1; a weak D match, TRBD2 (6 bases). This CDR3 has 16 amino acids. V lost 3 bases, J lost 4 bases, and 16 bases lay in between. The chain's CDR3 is CASSFGSGVIYNEQFF. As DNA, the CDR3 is TGTGCCAGCAGTTTTGGTAGCGGAGTTATTTACAATGAGCAGTTCTTC.

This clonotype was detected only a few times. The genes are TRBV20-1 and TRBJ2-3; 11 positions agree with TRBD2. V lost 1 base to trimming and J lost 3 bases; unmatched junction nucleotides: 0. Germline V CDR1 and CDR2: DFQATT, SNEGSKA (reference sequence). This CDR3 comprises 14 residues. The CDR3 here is CSARGLAGTDTQYF. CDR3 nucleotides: TGCAGTGCTAGAGGACTAGCGGGGACAGATACGCAGTATTTT.

The CDR3 region is CASSLGRGLGPDTQYF. CDR3 DNA: TGCGCCAGCAGCTTGGGAAGGGGATTGGGCCCAGATACGCAGTATTTT. The rearrangement joins TRBV5-1 to TRBJ2-3; TRBD1 is a possible D gene (5 bases). Germline CDR1 SGHRS, CDR2 YFSETQ. This CDR3 contains 16 residues. Trimming removed 0 bases from V and 4 bases from J, with 15 bases in between.

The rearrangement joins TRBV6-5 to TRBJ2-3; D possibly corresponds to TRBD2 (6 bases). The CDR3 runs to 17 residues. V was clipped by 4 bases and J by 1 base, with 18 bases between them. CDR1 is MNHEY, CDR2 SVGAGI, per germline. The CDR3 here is CASSSRTPGSGTDTQYF. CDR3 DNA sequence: TGTGCCAGCAGTTCCCGGACACCCGGGAGTGGCACAGATACGCAGTATTTT.

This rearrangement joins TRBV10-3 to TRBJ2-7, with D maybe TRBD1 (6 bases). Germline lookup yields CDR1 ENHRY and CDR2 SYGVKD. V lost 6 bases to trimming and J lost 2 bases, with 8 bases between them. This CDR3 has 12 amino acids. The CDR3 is CAIRGHTYEQYF. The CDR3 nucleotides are TGTGCCATCAGGGGACATACCTACGAGCAGTACTTC.

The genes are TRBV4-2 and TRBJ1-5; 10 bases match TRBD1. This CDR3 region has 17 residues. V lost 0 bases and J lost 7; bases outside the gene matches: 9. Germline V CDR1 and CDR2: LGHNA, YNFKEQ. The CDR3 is CASSQEIGQGVGQPQHF. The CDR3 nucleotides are TGTGCCAGCAGCCAAGAGATAGGACAGGGGGTTGGCCAGCCCCAGCATTTT.

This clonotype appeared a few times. The CDR3 loop is CATQRRADYNEQFF. The CDR3 DNA reads TGTGCCACCCAGAGGAGGGCTGACTACAATGAGCAGTTCTTC. This sequence joins TRBV12-3 or TRBV12-4 and TRBJ2-1; D might be TRBD2 (6 bases). With 10 bases removed from V and 3 bases from J, the gap between germline ends came to 16 bases. The length of the CDR3 is 14 residues.

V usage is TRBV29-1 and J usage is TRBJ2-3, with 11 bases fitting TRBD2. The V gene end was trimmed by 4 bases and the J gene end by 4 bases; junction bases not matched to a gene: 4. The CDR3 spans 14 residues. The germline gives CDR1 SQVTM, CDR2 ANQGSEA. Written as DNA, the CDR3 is TGCAGCGTTGGTAGCGGGAGGGCCCCAGATACGCAGTATTTT. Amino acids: CSVGSGRAPDTQYF.

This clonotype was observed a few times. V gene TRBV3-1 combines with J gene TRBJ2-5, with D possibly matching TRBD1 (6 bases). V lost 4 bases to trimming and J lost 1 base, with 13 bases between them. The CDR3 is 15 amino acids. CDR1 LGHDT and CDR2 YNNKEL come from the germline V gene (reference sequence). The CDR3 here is CASSPRTVLQETQYF. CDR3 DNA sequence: TGTGCCAGCAGCCCCCGGACAGTTCTCCAAGAGACCCAGTACTTC.

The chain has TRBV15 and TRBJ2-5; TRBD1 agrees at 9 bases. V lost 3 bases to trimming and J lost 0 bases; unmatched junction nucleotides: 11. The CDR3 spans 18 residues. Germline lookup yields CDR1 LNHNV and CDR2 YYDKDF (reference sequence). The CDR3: CATSSDQPRDRDQETQYF. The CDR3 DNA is TGTGCCACCAGCAGTGATCAACCCCGGGACAGGGACCAAGAGACCCAGTACTTC.

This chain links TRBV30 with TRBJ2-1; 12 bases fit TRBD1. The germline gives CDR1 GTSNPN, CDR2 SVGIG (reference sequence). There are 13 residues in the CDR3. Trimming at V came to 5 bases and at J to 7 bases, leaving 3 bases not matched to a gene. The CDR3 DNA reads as TGTGCCTGGTGGGACAGGGGGCTTAATGAGCAGTTCTTC. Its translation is CAWWDRGLNEQFF.

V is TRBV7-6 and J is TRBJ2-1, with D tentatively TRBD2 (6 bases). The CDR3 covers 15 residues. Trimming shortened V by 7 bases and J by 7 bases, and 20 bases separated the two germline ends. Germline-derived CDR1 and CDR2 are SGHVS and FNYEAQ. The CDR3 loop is CASTPRVAAGNEQFF. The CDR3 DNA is TGTGCCAGCACCCCTAGGGTGGCGGCGGGAAATGAGCAGTTCTTC.

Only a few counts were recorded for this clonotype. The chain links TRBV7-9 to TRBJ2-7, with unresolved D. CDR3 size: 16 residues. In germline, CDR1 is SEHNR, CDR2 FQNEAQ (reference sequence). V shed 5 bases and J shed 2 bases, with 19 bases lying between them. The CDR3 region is CASSPQPLKYPYEQYF. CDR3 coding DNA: TGTGCCAGCAGCCCCCAGCCGCTAAAATATCCCTACGAGCAGTACTTC. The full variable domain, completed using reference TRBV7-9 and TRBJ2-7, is DTGVSQNPRHKITKRGQNVTFRCDPISEHNRLYWYRQTLGQGPEFLTYFQNEAQLEKSRLLSDRFSAERPKGSFSTLEIQRTEQGDSAMYLCASSPQPLKYPYEQYFGPGTRLTVT.

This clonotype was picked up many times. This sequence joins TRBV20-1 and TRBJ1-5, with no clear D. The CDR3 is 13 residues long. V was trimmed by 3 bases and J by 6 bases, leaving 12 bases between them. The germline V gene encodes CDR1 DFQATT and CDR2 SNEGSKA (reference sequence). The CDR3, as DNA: TGCAGTGCTAGGAGAGGGAACGGTCAGCCCCAGCATTTT. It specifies CSARRGNGQPQHF.

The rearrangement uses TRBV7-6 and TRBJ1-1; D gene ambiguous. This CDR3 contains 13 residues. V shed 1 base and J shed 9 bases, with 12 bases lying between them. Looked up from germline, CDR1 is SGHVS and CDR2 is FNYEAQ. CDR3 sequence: CASSLERDTKAFF. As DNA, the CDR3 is TGTGCCAGCAGCTTAGAAAGGGATACAAAAGCTTTCTTT. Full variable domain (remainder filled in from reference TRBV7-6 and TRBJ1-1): GAGVSQSPRYKVTKRGQDVALRCDPISGHVSLYWYRQALGQGPEFLTYFNYEAQQDKSGLPNDRFSAERPEGSISTLTIQRTEQRDSAMYRCASSLERDTKAFFGQGTRLTVV.

The CDR3 DNA reads TGCGCCAGCAGCGCTCAAATACCGGGACTAGCGGAATACAATGAGCAGTTCTTC. Translating it yields CASSAQIPGLAEYNEQFF. The chain uses TRBV5-1 and TRBJ2-1; 11 positions agree with TRBD2. The CDR3 length is 18 residues. Germline V gives CDR1 SGHRS, CDR2 YFSETQ. The V and J ends lost 4 bases and 4 bases, in that order; junction bases with no gene match: 13. Supplemented by reference TRBV5-1 and TRBJ2-1, the full variable domain reads KAGVTQTPRYLIKTRGQQVTLSCSPISGHRSVSWYQQTPGQGLQFLFEYFSETQRNKGNFPGRFSGRQFSNSRSEMNVSTLELGDSALYLCASSAQIPGLAEYNEQFFGPGTRLTVL.

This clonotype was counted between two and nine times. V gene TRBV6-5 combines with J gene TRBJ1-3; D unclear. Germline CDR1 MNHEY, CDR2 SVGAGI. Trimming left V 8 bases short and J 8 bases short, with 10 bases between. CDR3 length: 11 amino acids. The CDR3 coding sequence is TGTGCCAGCCAGAGGTTAGACACCATATATTTT. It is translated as CASQRLDTIYF.

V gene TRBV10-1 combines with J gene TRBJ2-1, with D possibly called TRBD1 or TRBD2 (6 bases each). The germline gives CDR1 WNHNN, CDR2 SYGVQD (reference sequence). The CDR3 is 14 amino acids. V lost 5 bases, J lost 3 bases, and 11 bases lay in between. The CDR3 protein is CASSSRGVYNEQFF. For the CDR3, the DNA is TGCGCCAGCAGTTCTAGGGGGGTCTACAATGAGCAGTTCTTC.

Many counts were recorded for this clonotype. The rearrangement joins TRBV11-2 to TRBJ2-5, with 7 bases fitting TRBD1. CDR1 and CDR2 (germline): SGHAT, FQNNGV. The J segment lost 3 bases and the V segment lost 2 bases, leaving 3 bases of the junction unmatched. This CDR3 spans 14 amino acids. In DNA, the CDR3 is TGTGCCAGCAGCTTAATCCAGGGGGAAGAGACCCAGTACTTC. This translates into CASSLIQGEETQYF. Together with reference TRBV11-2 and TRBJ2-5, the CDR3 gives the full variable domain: EAGVAQSPRYKIIEKRQSVAFWCNPISGHATLYWYQQILGQGPKLLIQFQNNGVVDDSQLPKDRFSAERLKGVDSTLKIQPAKLEDSAVYLCASSLIQGEETQYFGPGTRLLVL.

The CDR3 here is CASSRSAGTEAFF. CDR3 DNA: TGCGCCAGCAGCAGGTCGGCAGGCACTGAAGCTTTCTTT. The chain combines TRBV5-1 with TRBJ1-1; no definite D call. CDR1 and CDR2 from the germline V gene are SGHRS and YFSETQ. Between the trimmed V and J ends, which lost 4 bases and 4 bases, there was a span of 11 bases. The CDR3 consists of 13 residues. Supplemented by reference TRBV5-1 and TRBJ1-1, the full variable domain reads KAGVTQTPRYLIKTRGQQVTLSCSPISGHRSVSWYQQTPGQGLQFLFEYFSETQRNKGNFPGRFSGRQFSNSRSEMNVSTLELGDSALYLCASSRSAGTEAFFGQGTRLTVV.

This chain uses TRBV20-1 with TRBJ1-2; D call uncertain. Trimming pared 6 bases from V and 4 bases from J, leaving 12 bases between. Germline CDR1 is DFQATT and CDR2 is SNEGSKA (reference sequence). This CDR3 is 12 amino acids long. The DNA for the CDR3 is TGCAGTGCCATCTGGGGTGTCTATGGCTACACCTTC. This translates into CSAIWGVYGYTF.

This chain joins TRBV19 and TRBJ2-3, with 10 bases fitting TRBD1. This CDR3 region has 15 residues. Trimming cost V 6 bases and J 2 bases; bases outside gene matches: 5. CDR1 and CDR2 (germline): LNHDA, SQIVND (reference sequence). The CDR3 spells CASSRQGADTDTQYF. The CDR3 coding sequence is TGTGCCAGTAGCCGACAGGGGGCAGACACAGATACGCAGTATTTT. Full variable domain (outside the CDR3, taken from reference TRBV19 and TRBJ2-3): DGGITQSPKYLFRKEGQNVTLSCEQNLNHDAMYWYRQDPGQGLRLIYYSQIVNDFQKGDIAEGYSVSREKKESFPLTVTSAQKNPTAFYLCASSRQGADTDTQYFGPGTRLTVL.

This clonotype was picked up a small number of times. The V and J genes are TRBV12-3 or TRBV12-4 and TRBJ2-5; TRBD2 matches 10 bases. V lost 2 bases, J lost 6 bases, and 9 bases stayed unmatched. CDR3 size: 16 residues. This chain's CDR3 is CASSLSSGGAGKTQYF. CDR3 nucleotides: TGTGCCAGCAGTTTATCGAGCGGGGGGGCCGGTAAGACCCAGTACTTC.

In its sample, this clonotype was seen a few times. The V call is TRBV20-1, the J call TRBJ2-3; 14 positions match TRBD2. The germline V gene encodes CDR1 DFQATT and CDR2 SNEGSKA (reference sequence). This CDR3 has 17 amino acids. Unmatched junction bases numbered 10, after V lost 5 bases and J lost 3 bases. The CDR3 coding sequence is TGCAGTGCTCCACCTCCCGGGACTAGCGGGAGTACAGATACGCAGTATTTT. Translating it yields CSAPPPGTSGSTDTQYF.

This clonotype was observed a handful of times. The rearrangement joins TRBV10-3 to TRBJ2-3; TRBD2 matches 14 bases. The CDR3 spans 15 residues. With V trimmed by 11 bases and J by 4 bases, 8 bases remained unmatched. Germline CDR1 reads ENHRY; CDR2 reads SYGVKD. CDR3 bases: TGTGCCGCAAGAGGGACTAGCGGGGGATCAGATACGCAGTATTTT. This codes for CAARGTSGGSDTQYF.